This T cell receptor (beta chain) was recorded in a study of spatial heterogeneity in lung cancer. Whole-study findings and limits: Tumor mutation counts were tracked by expanded intratumoral alpha and beta TCR counts. Counts for ubiquitous and regional expanded TCRs went along with ubiquitous and regional nonsynonymous mutations, respectively.

TCRdb fed the 5' RACE reads into MiXCR, producing one record per CDR3 protein. There are over 10,000 distinct CDR3 sequences in the sample; over 3% occur only once, and roughly 8.1% lies in the top ten. Time point of the sample: sample taken at primary tumor resection. Worth noting for this clonotype: Its antigen is as yet unknown.

Germline assignment: CDR1 SGHTA and CDR2 FQGNSA. The CDR3 runs 12 residues. V was shortened by 4 bases and J by 1 base, with 4 bases between the two germline ends. The clonotype comes from a male donor with early-stage non-small cell lung cancer. Sequences were derived from lung tumor tissue, sampled at surgery. This sequence joins TRBV7-2 and TRBJ2-5; no definite D call. The CDR3 coding sequence is TGTGCCAGCAGCTCGCCCCAAGAGACCCAGTACTTC. This codes for CASSSPQETQYF.